A selection of T cell receptor beta chains follows, all from one sample in a study of blood T cell repertoires in COVID-19. This table comes from immunoSEQ multiplex PCR, and its TCRdb copy is limited to in-frame clones, with some not included. Of 300,000 or so clones in the sample, 80% to 90% were seen once. The sequenced sample was peripheral blood. Receptor source: a man aged 50 to 59 with active or convalescent COVID-19. The CDR3 runs from the conserved cysteine through the conserved F or W. D genes are given only for firm matches. A row's size may be missing; if present it is once, few, many or a size class.

j_call,clone_size,v_call,d_call,cdr3_nt,cdr3_aa
TRBJ1-2,NA,TRBV28,TRBD1,TGTGCCAGCAGCTCCAGTACAGGGGCAGATGGCTACACCTTC,CASSSSTGADGYTF
TRBJ1-2,NA,TRBV18,NA,TGTGCCAGCTCCCGGACCGGGAAAAACTATGGCTACACCTTC,CASSRTGKNYGYTF
TRBJ2-1,NA,TRBV3-1/TRBV3-2,NA,TGTGCCAGCGGCCGTTCTCCGGGTGCCTACAATGAGCAGTTCTTC,CASGRSPGAYNEQFF
TRBJ2-2,once,TRBV6-1,TRBD2,TGTGCCAGCAGTGAGGGTCCGGGACTAGGATACACCGGGGAGCTGTTTTTT,CASSEGPGLGYTGELFF
TRBJ2-1,NA,TRBV19,TRBD2,TGTGCCAGTAGTATAAGGACTAGCGGGGGGGCGTATGAGCAGTTCTTC,CASSIRTSGGAYEQFF
TRBJ1-5,NA,TRBV28,NA,TGTGCCAGCAGTCCCTCCGGGGGGTTGGACTTTCAGCCCCAGCATTTT,CASSPSGGLDFQPQHF
TRBJ1-1,NA,TRBV5-1,TRBD1,TGCGCCAGCAGCCCGGACAGGGGGAGCGGCACTGAAGCTTTCTTT,CASSPDRGSGTEAFF
TRBJ2-5,once,TRBV27,TRBD2,TGTGCCAGCAGTTCGCAACTAGCGGGGGGGCCCAAATCCCAAGAGACCCAGTACTTC,CASSSQLAGGPKSQETQYF
TRBJ2-2,NA,TRBV7-3,NA,TGTGCCAGCAGCTTAGGAGTGAACACCGGGGAGCTGTTTTTT,CASSLGVNTGELFF
TRBJ1-6,once,TRBV6-6,TRBD1,TGTGCCACCAAGATGACCGGGACAGGGGGTAATTCACCCCTCCACTTT,CATKMTGTGGNSPLHF
TRBJ1-2,NA,TRBV7-9,TRBD1,TGTGCCAGCAGCCCCTTGCAGGGGGGTGGCTACACCTTC,CASSPLQGGGYTF
TRBJ2-2,NA,TRBV27,TRBD1,TGTGCCAGCAGTTTTGAGTCAGGGATGGGACAGGGTTACACCGGGGAGCTGTTTTTT,CASSFESGMGQGYTGELFF
TRBJ2-1,NA,TRBV5-6,NA,TGTGCCAGCAGCTTGCCTTCCCTGAGCAACAATGAGCAGTTCTTC,CASSLPSLSNNEQFF
TRBJ1-5,NA,TRBV15,TRBD1,TGTGCCACCAGCAGAGATCAAAGAGGGACAGGGTTTTTCATCAAAGGCAATCAGCCCCAGCATTTT,CATSRDQRGTGFFIKGNQPQHF
TRBJ1-6,few,TRBV6-5,NA,TGTGCCAGCAGCAGGGGTAATTCACCCCTCCACTTT,CASSRGNSPLHF
TRBJ2-7,NA,TRBV2,TRBD2,TGTGCCAGCAGTGACGGGACTAGCAGCTACGAGCAGTACTTC,CASSDGTSSYEQYF
TRBJ1-1,NA,TRBV28,NA,TGTGCCAGCAGTTGGAGAGTTAGAACTGAAGCTTTCTTT,CASSWRVRTEAFF
TRBJ2-6,once,TRBV9,NA,TGTGCCAGCAGCGTAGGGTTACTACGGGATTTCTCTGGGGCCAACGTCCTGACTTTC,CASSVGLLRDFSGANVLTF
TRBJ1-1,NA,TRBV19,NA,TGTGCCAGTAGTCCCCGGGACATCTTGAACACTGAAGCTTTCTTT,CASSPRDILNTEAFF
TRBJ1-1,NA,TRBV28,NA,TGTGCCAGCAGTTTACGGGGGGGGACTGAAGCTTTCTTT,CASSLRGGTEAFF
TRBJ1-1,NA,TRBV19,TRBD1,TGTGCCAGTAGTCGGACAGGGGGAGGGAGCACTGAAGCTTTCTTT,CASSRTGGGSTEAFF
TRBJ1-1,NA,TRBV18,NA,TGTGCCAGCTCACTCAGGGGTATGAACACTGAAGCTTTCTTT,CASSLRGMNTEAFF
TRBJ2-2,NA,TRBV5-1,TRBD1,TGCGCCAGCAGCACGGGACAGTCCGGGGAGCTGTTTTTT,CASSTGQSGELFF
TRBJ2-7,once,TRBV29-1,NA,TGCAGCGTTGAAGGGGGCGGAGACGAGCAGTACTTC,CSVEGGGDEQYF
TRBJ2-2,NA,TRBV5-1,NA,TGCGCCAGCAGCTGGGACACCCCGGGGACCGGGGAGCTGTTTTTT,CASSWDTPGTGELFF
TRBJ2-7,NA,TRBV6-5,NA,TGTGCCAGCAGCGCGAGCCTATACGAGCAGTACTTC,CASSASLYEQYF
TRBJ2-2,NA,TRBV7-2,TRBD2,TGTGCCAGCACTAGCGGGAGAGCGAACACCGGGGAGCTGTTTTTT,CASTSGRANTGELFF
TRBJ2-3,NA,TRBV28,TRBD2,TGTGCCAGCAGTCCATATCTTGGACTAGACCACTTCCGAGATACGCAGTATTTT,CASSPYLGLDHFRDTQYF
TRBJ1-5,NA,TRBV4-1,TRBD1,TGCGCCAGCAGCCAAGGACAGGGACCGCAGCCCCAGCATTTT,CASSQGQGPQPQHF
TRBJ2-3,NA,TRBV6-4,TRBD2,TGTGCCAGCAGTGTCCGGGGGGGAACAGATACGCAGTATTTT,CASSVRGGTDTQYF
TRBJ2-7,NA,TRBV2,TRBD1,TGTGCCAGCCGAGACAGGGGGTACGAGCAGTACTTC,CASRDRGYEQYF
TRBJ2-7,NA,TRBV12-3/TRBV12-4,TRBD1,TGTGCCAGCAGTTCTGGACAGGGGTACGAGCAGTACTTC,CASSSGQGYEQYF
TRBJ2-2,NA,TRBV6-2/TRBV6-3,NA,TGTGCCAGCAGTTACCAGGTCACCGGGGAGCTGTTTTTT,CASSYQVTGELFF
TRBJ1-2,NA,TRBV29-1,NA,TGCAGCGTTGAATCCGGGGGGGTTGGTGGCTACACCTTC,CSVESGGVGGYTF
TRBJ1-1,NA,TRBV2,TRBD1,TGTGCCAGCAGCACCGACAGGGTTAGCACTGAAGCTTTCTTT,CASSTDRVSTEAFF
TRBJ2-1,NA,TRBV9,NA,TGTGCCAGCAGCGTCACAGGCAACTCCTACAATGAGCAGTTCTTC,CASSVTGNSYNEQFF
TRBJ2-5,NA,TRBV2,NA,TGTGCCAGCAGTGGGTTAGTTGCGGAGACCCAGTACTTC,CASSGLVAETQYF
TRBJ1-2,many,TRBV5-4,TRBD1,TGTGCCAGCAGCTTGTGGACAGGGGGAGAGGATGGCTACACCTTC,CASSLWTGGEDGYTF
TRBJ2-3,NA,TRBV6-4,NA,TGTGCCAGCAGTGACTCTTCGAGTGCTACGCAGTATTTT,CASSDSSSATQYF
TRBJ2-2,NA,TRBV7-6,NA,TGTGCCAGCAGCTTAGATCAGGGATCCACCGGGGAGCTGTTTTTT,CASSLDQGSTGELFF
TRBJ1-5,NA,TRBV5-5,NA,TGTGCCAGCAGCGTACGAGGACAGCCCCAGCATTTT,CASSVRGQPQHF